These 16 T cell receptor beta chains share one sample of origin, sequenced in a study of T cell responses to AZD1222 COVID-19 vaccine (dated by TCRdb to the early 2020s). Libraries were constructed by the immunoSEQ multiplex PCR assay. TCRdb stores this immuneACCESS table with in-frame sequences only. Part of the clones is absent; in the studies checked, under half of the shortfall reflects unresolved V genes, and no reason is known for the rest. Here the sample has approximately 110,000 clones; approximately 90% occur a single time. The ten largest clones add up to over 8% of the sample. This specimen's time point label, interpreted: baseline before first vaccination. The sequencing used peripheral blood, collected on day 0 of AZD1222 vaccination. These receptors all stem from an adult in good health.

This clone was detected once. The chain combines TRBV7-9 with TRBJ2-1, with 7 bases that match TRBD2. V shed 1 base, J shed 4 bases, and the junction held 7 bases outside the gene matches. This CDR3 has 16 amino acids. Per germline, CDR1 SEHNR and CDR2 FQNEAQ (reference sequence). The CDR3 spells CASSLVPSGKYNEQFF. The CDR3 region has the DNA TGTGCCAGCAGCTTAGTGCCTAGCGGAAAGTACAATGAGCAGTTCTTC.

The chain joins TRBV7-2 to TRBJ2-3; D gene ambiguous. Germline CDR1 SGHTA, CDR2 FQGNSA. This CDR3 contains 15 residues. The V gene lost 1 base and the J gene lost 7 bases, with 15 bases spanning the gap. The CDR3 loop is CASSLDLGMGYTQYF. CDR3 sequence (DNA): TGTGCCAGCAGCTTAGATCTGGGAATGGGGTATACGCAGTATTTT.

The rearrangement links TRBV11-3 to TRBJ2-1; no clear D. The CDR3 has 14 amino acids. Germline V lookup: CDR1 SGHNT, CDR2 YENEEA. Trimming removed 0 bases at V and 7 bases at J, with 10 bases between. CDR3 coding DNA: TGTGCCAGCAGCTTAGAGATGGGTACGAATGAGCAGTTCTTC. This codes for CASSLEMGTNEQFF.

This clone was observed a single time. A junction end diverges from the germline sequence, so it may reflect a read error. This chain joins TRBV28 and TRBJ2-1; 10 bases fit TRBD2. CDR1 and CDR2 (germline): MDHEN, SYDVKM. The CDR3 contains 11 residues. The CDR3 DNA reads TGTGCCAGCAGCAACGGACTAGCGGTCCTCTTC. It translates to CASSNGLAVLF.

The table lists this clone with a count of one. The chain uses TRBV30 and TRBJ2-7; possible D gene TRBD2, 5 bases. The CDR3 spans 14 residues. Trimming removed 0 bases from V and 3 bases from J, with 12 bases in between. Germline assignment: CDR1 GTSNPN and CDR2 SVGIG (reference sequence). CDR3 sequence: CAWSVGGGSYEQYF. The DNA for the CDR3 is TGTGCCTGGAGTGTTGGAGGAGGAAGCTACGAGCAGTACTTC.

This clone has only one observation. The chain couples TRBV6-1 to TRBJ1-4, with D possibly TRBD1 on 5 matching bases. Trimming shortened V by 4 bases and J by 7 bases, and 28 bases separated the two germline ends. Looked up from germline, CDR1 is MNHNS and CDR2 is SASEGT. This CDR3 region has 19 residues. This chain's CDR3 is CASSASGIFGRQGGEKLFF. CDR3 DNA: TGTGCCAGCAGTGCCTCAGGGATTTTCGGGAGGCAGGGAGGTGAAAAACTGTTTTTT.

The chain's CDR3 is CSVLQGPTYEQYF. In DNA form, the CDR3 reads TGCAGCGTTCTCCAGGGTCCTACCTACGAGCAGTACTTC. The chain recombines TRBV29-1 with TRBJ2-7; D is possibly TRBD1 (5 bases). The CDR3 is made up of 13 amino acids. Per germline, CDR1 SQVTM and CDR2 ANQGSEA. Between the trimmed V and J ends, which lost 5 bases and 2 bases, there was a span of 13 bases.

The chain carries TRBV5-1 and TRBJ1-1, with D uncertain. Germline V lookup: CDR1 SGHRS, CDR2 YFSETQ. The CDR3 sequence is 13 residues long. V lost 3 bases to trimming and J lost 2 bases, with 8 bases between them. As DNA, the CDR3 is TGCGCCAGCAGCTACAGTTTTAACACTGAAGCTTTCTTT. It specifies CASSYSFNTEAFF. The complete variable domain, with remaining parts taken from reference TRBV5-1 and TRBJ1-1, reads KAGVTQTPRYLIKTRGQQVTLSCSPISGHRSVSWYQQTPGQGLQFLFEYFSETQRNKGNFPGRFSGRQFSNSRSEMNVSTLELGDSALYLCASSYSFNTEAFFGQGTRLTVV.

The V and J genes are TRBV30 and TRBJ2-7, with 7 bases identical to TRBD2. Germline-derived CDR1 and CDR2 are GTSNPN and SVGIG (reference sequence). Trimming removed 4 bases from V and 6 bases from J; junction bases left unmatched: 12. The CDR3 has 14 amino acids. The CDR3 bases are TGTGCCTGGACAATCCAGCGGGATGGCGCCGAGCAGTACTTC. It translates to CAWTIQRDGAEQYF.

The chain combines TRBV28 with TRBJ1-1; D remains ambiguous. This CDR3 spans 12 amino acids. Trimming took 6 bases from V and 4 from J, leaving 9 bases between them. Germline V gene lookup returns CDR1 MDHEN and CDR2 SYDVKM. CDR3 loop: CASRPTTTEAFF. In DNA, the CDR3 is TGTGCCAGCAGGCCAACCACCACTGAAGCTTTCTTT.

The chain is built from TRBV5-4 and TRBJ2-1; 9 bases map to TRBD1. V lost 6 bases and J lost 4; bases outside the gene matches: 8. The CDR3 covers 15 residues. From germline, CDR1 is SGHNT and CDR2 YYREEE (reference sequence). The CDR3 nucleotides are TGTGCCAGCACCCGAACAGGGGGCAGGTACAATGAGCAGTTCTTC. Translation: CASTRTGGRYNEQFF. Drawing the rest from reference TRBV5-4 and TRBJ2-1, the complete variable domain is ETGVTQSPTHLIKTRGQQVTLRCSSQSGHNTVSWYQQALGQGPQFIFQYYREEENGRGNFPPRFSGLQFPNYSSELNVNALELDDSALYLCASTRTGGRYNEQFFGPGTRLTVL.

The chain recombines TRBV4-2 with TRBJ2-3; D ambiguous. V was trimmed by 0 bases and J by 4 bases, leaving 8 bases between them. The length of the CDR3 is 14 residues. Germline loops: CDR1 LGHNA, CDR2 YNFKEQ. The CDR3 coding sequence is TGTGCCAGCAGCCAAGAGGTCCTCGCAGATACGCAGTATTTT. As protein: CASSQEVLADTQYF.

This clone has only a few counts. The J gene is TRBJ1-2, the V gene TRBV4-2; TRBD1 matches 8 bases. Per germline, CDR1 LGHNA and CDR2 YNFKEQ. The CDR3 extends over 14 amino acids. The trim removed 1 base at V and 8 bases at J, leaving 6 bases unmatched. The CDR3 region is CASSQGGQGGGYTF. The DNA of the CDR3 is TGTGCCAGCAGCCAAGGTGGACAGGGTGGCGGCTACACCTTC.

The chain combines TRBV9 with TRBJ2-7; the D is unclear. The CDR3 totals 15 residues. The V end was cut by 0 bases, the J end by 4 bases, with 14 bases between. From germline, CDR1 is SGDLS and CDR2 YYNGEE. DNA of the CDR3: TGTGCCAGCAGCGTAGCTCTGGGTAGGCAATACGAGCAGTACTTC. It specifies CASSVALGRQYEQYF.

This sequence joins TRBV28 and TRBJ1-1, with 7 positions matching TRBD1. V dropped 8 bases and J dropped 5; count of bases not matched to a gene: 8. Germline CDR1 is MDHEN and CDR2 is SYDVKM. This CDR3 contains 13 residues. The CDR3 nucleotides are TGTGCCAGCCGAAGAGGGGGCTCAACTGAAGCTTTCTTT. Its protein is CASRRGGSTEAFF.

V gene TRBV28 combines with J gene TRBJ2-7; tentatively, D is TRBD1 (5 bases). Germline V CDR1 and CDR2: MDHEN, SYDVKM. The CDR3 loop spans 12 amino acids. V was trimmed by 6 bases and J by 6 bases, leaving 12 bases between them. This CDR3 reads CASSQGGREQYF. The CDR3, as DNA: TGTGCCAGCAGCCAGGGTGGACGCGAGCAGTACTTC.